This TCR beta chain stems from a study of cytomegalovirus exposure and HLA in healthy donors. Study-level background: Around 180 million T cells yielded 100 million or so unique TCR beta sequences, as an earlier analysis found. Study-wide points: In vitro work confirmed that a few CMV-associated chains recognize CMV antigens. There were over 150 TCR beta chains listed as cytomegalovirus-associated.

Germline-derived CDR1 and CDR2 are SGHRS and YFSETQ. Trimming left V 4 bases short and J 5 bases short, with 16 bases between. The CDR3 runs to 15 residues. Comment on this clone: Its specificity is not known.

Donors likely had unrecorded immune exposures despite being nominally healthy when sampled. Primers for the PCR totalled 60 Vbeta and 13 Jbeta. Using immunoSEQ multiplex PCR, the repertoire was profiled, and TCRdb retains in-frame clones only, with some absent. The sample shows fewer than 200,000 clones, about 70% of them seen only once. The source material was PBMCs. V is TRBV5-1 and J is TRBJ2-1, with TRBD2 as a possible D gene (7 bases). The receptor was isolated from a woman between 35 and 50 years old in good health and CMV-seropositive. CDR3 nucleotides: TGCGCCAGCAGCCCCTTCGCGGGGGCGAACAATGAGCAGTTCTTC. Protein sequence: CASSPFAGANNEQFF.